These 2 T cell receptor beta chains originate from one sample sequenced in a study of type 1 and type 2 diabetes patients. The PCR template was genomic DNA. The TCR beta CDR3 region was amplified using 30 forward and 13 reverse primers. TCRdb used MiXCR to reprocess the multiplex PCR reads, holding one entry per CDR3 protein. The sample has a few hundred thousand distinct CDR3 sequences, around 47% seen once. The source material was peripheral blood mononuclear cells (PBMCs). The receptors were sampled from a man between 18 and 29 years old with type 2 diabetes.

This chain links TRBV7-2 with TRBJ2-1, with D possibly matching TRBD2 (5 bases). In germline, CDR1 is SGHTA, CDR2 FQGNSA. The ends were cut back, 2 bases at V and 6 bases at J, with 11 bases in the middle. This CDR3 has 14 amino acids. The CDR3 DNA follows: TGTGCCAGCAGCTTATGGGAGTTTAGCAATGAGCAGTTCTTC. Residues: CASSLWEFSNEQFF.

This rearrangement joins TRBV20-1 to TRBJ2-7; TRBD2 matches 9 bases. The V gene end was trimmed by 6 bases and the J gene end by 6 bases; junction bases not matched to a gene: 9. The CDR3 contains 13 residues. Per germline, CDR1 DFQATT and CDR2 SNEGSKA (reference sequence). The CDR3, as DNA: TGCAGTGCCCTGAGACTAGCGGCGTCCGAGCAGTACTTC. It codes for CSALRLAASEQYF.